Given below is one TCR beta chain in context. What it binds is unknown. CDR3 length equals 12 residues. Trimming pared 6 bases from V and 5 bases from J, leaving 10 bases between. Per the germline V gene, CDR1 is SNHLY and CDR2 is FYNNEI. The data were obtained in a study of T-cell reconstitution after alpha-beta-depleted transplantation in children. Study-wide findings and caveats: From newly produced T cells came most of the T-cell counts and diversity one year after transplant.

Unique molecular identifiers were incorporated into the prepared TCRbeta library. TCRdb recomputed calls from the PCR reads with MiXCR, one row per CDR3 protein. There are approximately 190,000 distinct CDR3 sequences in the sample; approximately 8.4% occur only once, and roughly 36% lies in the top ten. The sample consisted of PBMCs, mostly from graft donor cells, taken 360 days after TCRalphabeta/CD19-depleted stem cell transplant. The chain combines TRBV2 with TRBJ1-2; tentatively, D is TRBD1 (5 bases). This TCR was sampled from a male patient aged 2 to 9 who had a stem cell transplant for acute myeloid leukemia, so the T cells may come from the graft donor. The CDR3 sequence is CASRYDSYGYTF. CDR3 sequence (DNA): TGTGCCAGCAGGTACGACAGTTATGGCTACACCTTC.